This record covers a single T cell receptor (beta chain). This specimen belongs to a study of technical replicates of blood from a handful of donors. Libraries were prepared by immunoSEQ multiplex PCR; TCRdb keeps only in-frame clonotypes and omits some of them. This table has 50,000 to 70,000 clones, about 95% appearing once. This CDR3 is 14 amino acids long. Trimming took 0 bases from V and 3 from J, leaving 7 bases between them. The germline V gene encodes CDR1 MNHEY and CDR2 SVGAGI. The sample was PBMCs. The chain employs TRBV6-5 and TRBJ2-3; D may be TRBD1 (6 bases). The receptor was derived from a human donor in good health. Some clones in this sample may be carry-over from other donors' samples. The CDR3 DNA reads as TGTGCCAGCAGTTACTCTGGACAGACAGATACGCAGTATTTT. Its protein is CASSYSGQTDTQYF.